The clone carrying this TCR beta chain was counted only a few times. The data stem from a study of control samples from healthy donors and cancer patients. V was cut by 4 bases and J by 7 bases, with 11 bases left in between. Per the germline V gene, CDR1 is LGHNA and CDR2 is YNFKEQ. The CDR3 extends over 13 amino acids. Sequenced by immunoSEQ multiplex PCR; TCRdb stores in-frame clones only, minus some. Among 150,000 to 200,000 clones listed, around 88% were seen once. This chain joins TRBV4-2 and TRBJ1-5; weak D call: TRBD1 (5 bases). The sample was blood. This clonotype was obtained from a young woman in good health. CDR3 in amino acids: CASSPTQGQPQHF. The CDR3 DNA reads as TGTGCCAGCAGCCCGACGCAGGGACAGCCCCAGCATTTT.